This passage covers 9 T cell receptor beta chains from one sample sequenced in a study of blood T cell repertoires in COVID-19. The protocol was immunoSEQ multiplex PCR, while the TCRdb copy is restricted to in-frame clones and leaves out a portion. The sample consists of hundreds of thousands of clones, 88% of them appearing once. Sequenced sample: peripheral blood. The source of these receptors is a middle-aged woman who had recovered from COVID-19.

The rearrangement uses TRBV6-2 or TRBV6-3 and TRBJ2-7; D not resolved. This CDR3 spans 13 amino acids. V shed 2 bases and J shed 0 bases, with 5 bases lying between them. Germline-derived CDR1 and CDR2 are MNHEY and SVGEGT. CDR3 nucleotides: TGTGCCAGCAGTTACGGCCCCTCCTACGAGCAGTACGTC. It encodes CASSYGPSYEQYV.

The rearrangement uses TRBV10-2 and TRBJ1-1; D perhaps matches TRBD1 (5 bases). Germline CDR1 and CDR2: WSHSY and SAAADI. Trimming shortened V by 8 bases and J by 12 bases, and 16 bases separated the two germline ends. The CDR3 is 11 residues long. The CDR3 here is CASEGQGGTFF. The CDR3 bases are TGCGCCAGCGAAGGCCAGGGCGGGACTTTCTTT.

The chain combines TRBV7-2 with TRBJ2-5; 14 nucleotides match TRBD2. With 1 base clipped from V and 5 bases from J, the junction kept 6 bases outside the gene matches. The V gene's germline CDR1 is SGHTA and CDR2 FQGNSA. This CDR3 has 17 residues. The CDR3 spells CASSLVGTSGGWETQYF. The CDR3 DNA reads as TGTGCCAGCAGCTTAGTGGGGACTAGCGGGGGATGGGAGACCCAGTACTTC.

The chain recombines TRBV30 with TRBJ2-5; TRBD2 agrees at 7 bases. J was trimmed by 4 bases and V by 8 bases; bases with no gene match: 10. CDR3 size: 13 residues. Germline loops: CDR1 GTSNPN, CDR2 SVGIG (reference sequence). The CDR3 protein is CARGEGFPETQYF. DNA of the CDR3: TGTGCCCGGGGGGAGGGTTTCCCAGAGACCCAGTACTTC.

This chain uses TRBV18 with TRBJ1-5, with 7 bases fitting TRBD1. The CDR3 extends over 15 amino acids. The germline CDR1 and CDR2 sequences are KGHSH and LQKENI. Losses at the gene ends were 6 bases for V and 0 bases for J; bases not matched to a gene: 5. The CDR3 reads CASSPGGVSNQPQHF. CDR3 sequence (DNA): TGTGCCAGCTCCCCAGGGGGGGTTAGCAATCAGCCCCAGCATTTT.

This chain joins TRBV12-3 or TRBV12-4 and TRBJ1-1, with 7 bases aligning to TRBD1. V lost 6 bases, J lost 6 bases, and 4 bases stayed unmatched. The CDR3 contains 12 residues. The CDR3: CASRQGRAEAFF. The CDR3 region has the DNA TGTGCCAGCAGACAGGGGCGGGCTGAAGCTTTCTTT.

The CDR3 region is CASSLVSQGDRGQRYEQYV. The CDR3 region has the DNA TGTGCCAGCAGCTTGGTTTCGCAAGGGGACAGGGGCCAAAGATACGAGCAGTACGTC. The chain has TRBV7-7 and TRBJ2-7; 10 positions agree with TRBD1. The CDR3 loop spans 19 amino acids. Per germline, CDR1 SSHAT and CDR2 FNYEAQ (reference sequence). J gave up 4 bases and V 3 bases, and 18 bases lay outside the gene matches.

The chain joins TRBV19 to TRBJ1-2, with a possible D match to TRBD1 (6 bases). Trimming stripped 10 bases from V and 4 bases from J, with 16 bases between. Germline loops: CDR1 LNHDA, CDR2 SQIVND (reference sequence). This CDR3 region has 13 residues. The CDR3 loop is CATMAGGGYGYTF. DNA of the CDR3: TGTGCCACCATGGCGGGGGGCGGCTATGGCTACACCTTC.

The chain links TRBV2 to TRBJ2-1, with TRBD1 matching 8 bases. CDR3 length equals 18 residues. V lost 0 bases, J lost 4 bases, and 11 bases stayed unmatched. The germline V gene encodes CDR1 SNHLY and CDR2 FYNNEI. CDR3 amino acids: CASSEAHNRGLGYNEQFF. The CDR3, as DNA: TGTGCCAGCAGTGAAGCGCATAACAGGGGGTTGGGGTACAATGAGCAGTTCTTC.